This T cell receptor (beta chain) was found in a study of blood T cell repertoires in COVID-19. On the study more broadly: Sites in the United States, Italy and Spain provided acute and convalescent COVID-19 samples. From T cells, B-cell-depleted T cells, or PBMCs came the material, which was cDNA or gDNA.

This CDR3 contains 14 residues. Per germline, CDR1 MNHEY and CDR2 SMNVEV (reference sequence). V lost 3 bases, J lost 5 bases, and 14 bases lay in between. Original processing notes: Researchers report that nucleated cell counts were estimated from reference gene primer amplification. TCRdb keeps only in-frame clones here, not all; method: immunoSEQ multiplex PCR. D and trimming come from the DNA, and the V and J calls and clone size come from that table. Of 72,000 or so clones in the sample, around 80% are singletons; the top ten hold less than 10%. The source of this sequence is a human donor in a cohort sampled during active COVID-19. Sequenced material: peripheral blood. The chain is built from TRBV27 and TRBJ2-7; weak D call: TRBD2 (7 bases). CDR3 sequence reads: CASSFSPGGHEQYF. CDR3 bases: TGTGCCAGCAGTTTTTCTCCGGGGGGCCACGAGCAGTACTTC.